This entry lists 16 T cell receptor beta chains sequenced from one sample in a study of T cell responses to AZD1222 COVID-19 vaccine (dated by TCRdb to the early 2020s). Preparation of the library involved the immunoSEQ multiplex PCR assay. Drawn from immuneACCESS, this table holds only the in-frame rearrangements with V and J called that TCRdb kept. Clones are partly lost; checked studies trace under half to an unresolved V gene and leave the rest unexplained. The sample yields over 85,000 clones; 89% were counted once. The leading ten clones occupy approximately 5% of the sample. This sample's time point label indicates: about 28 days (+/-7) after the second vaccine dose. Sequencing was performed on peripheral blood, taken 28 days after the second AZD1222 dose. The receptors stem from an adult who received the AZD1222 COVID-19 vaccine.

V is TRBV3-1 (or the pseudogene TRBV3-2) and J is TRBJ1-2; D might be TRBD1 (6 bases). Trimming pared 2 bases from V and 2 bases from J, leaving 9 bases between. This CDR3 is built from 14 residues. Germline lookup yields CDR1 LGHDT and CDR2 YNNKEL (reference sequence). The CDR3 nucleotides are TGTGCCAGCAGCCAAAACCAGGGGAACTATGGCTACACCTTC. The encoded protein is CASSQNQGNYGYTF.

Note on this clone: Germline is not matched at one junction end, which may reflect a read error. The chain links TRBV7-7 to TRBJ2-3, with D uncertain. The germline V gene has CDR1 SSHAT and CDR2 FNYEAQ (reference sequence). This CDR3 spans 13 amino acids. This CDR3 reads CASSQATRDTQYF. The CDR3 region has the DNA TGTGCTAGCAGCCAAGCCACGAGAGATACGCAGTATTTT.

Here the CDR3 DNA reads TGTGCCAGCAGTGGACAGGGTATGAACACTGAAGCTTTCTTT. Protein sequence: CASSGQGMNTEAFF. The chain uses TRBV2 and TRBJ1-1, with 7 bases that match TRBD1. The germline V gene has CDR1 SNHLY and CDR2 FYNNEI. Losses at the gene ends were 4 bases for V and 0 bases for J; bases not matched to a gene: 2. This CDR3 has 14 residues.

The CDR3 nucleotides read TGTGCCAGCTCACCAGCTGGCACAGGGATTATCAACTATGGCTACACCTTC. Translation: CASSPAGTGIINYGYTF. The V gene is TRBV18, the J gene TRBJ1-2; the D gene is possibly TRBD1 (6 bases). Trimming took off 2 bases at V and 2 bases at J, with 18 bases between the two ends. The CDR3 consists of 17 residues. Germline loops: CDR1 KGHSH, CDR2 LQKENI.

The chain is built from TRBV21-1 and TRBJ1-1; the table calls TRBD1, which could not be checked here. TRBV21-1 constitutes a pseudogene. This CDR3 has 14 residues. The CDR3 coding sequence is TGTGCCAGCATCCCAGACAGGGGGCAAACTGAAGCTTTCTTT. Translation: CASIPDRGQTEAFF.

This rearrangement joins TRBV6-1 to TRBJ2-3; D perhaps matches TRBD1 (6 bases). This CDR3 is built from 15 residues. Trimming took 2 bases from V and 5 from J, leaving 14 bases between them. The V gene's germline CDR1 is MNHNS and CDR2 SASEGT. The CDR3 reads CASSEFGTIQDTQYF. The CDR3 DNA is TGTGCCAGCAGTGAATTTGGGACAATTCAAGATACGCAGTATTTT.

The rearrangement uses TRBV5-1 and TRBJ2-1; 12 nucleotides agree with TRBD2. V shed 4 bases, J shed 5 bases, and the junction held 4 bases outside the gene matches. The CDR3 covers 15 residues. The V gene's germline CDR1 is SGHRS and CDR2 YFSETQ. The CDR3 here is CASSLRLAGDNEQFF. DNA of the CDR3: TGCGCCAGCAGCCTGAGACTAGCGGGGGACAATGAGCAGTTCTTC.

The gene calls are TRBV7-3 and TRBJ2-7; no reliable D call. Germline V gene sequence: CDR1 SGHTA, CDR2 FQGTGA. V was shortened by 6 bases and J by 4 bases, with 7 bases between the two germline ends. The CDR3 totals 11 residues. The CDR3 protein is CASRGEYEQYF. The CDR3 DNA reads as TGTGCCAGCAGAGGTGAATACGAGCAGTACTTC.

CDR3 nucleotide sequence: TGTGCCAGCAGCTTTTCGCAGTTATCCGGGACAGGAGACTACGAGCAGTACGTC. The encoded protein is CASSFSQLSGTGDYEQYV. The chain couples TRBV11-2 to TRBJ2-7, with 8 nucleotides matching TRBD1. This CDR3 spans 18 amino acids. After removal of 3 bases from V and 3 bases from J, the junction contained 16 bases not matched to a gene. Germline CDR1 is SGHAT and CDR2 is FQNNGV.

The chain has TRBV2 and TRBJ1-4; TRBD1 matches at 7 bases. The germline gives CDR1 SNHLY, CDR2 FYNNEI. CDR3 length equals 15 residues. Trimming at V came to 6 bases and at J to 5 bases, leaving 9 bases not matched to a gene. The CDR3 sequence is CASRKVQGLNEKLFF. The DNA for the CDR3 is TGTGCCAGCAGGAAAGTACAGGGGTTAAATGAAAAACTGTTTTTT.

This chain links TRBV7-9 with TRBJ2-7, with 7 bases aligning to TRBD1. Looked up from germline, CDR1 is SEHNR and CDR2 is FQNEAQ (reference sequence). CDR3 length: 14 residues. The ends lost 4 bases at V and 0 bases at J; junction bases unmatched: 3. The CDR3 DNA is TGTGCCAGCAGCTACGCAGGGGGCTCCTACGAGCAGTACTTC. It yields the protein CASSYAGGSYEQYF.

V and J are TRBV30 and TRBJ2-5, with D maybe TRBD1 (6 bases). CDR3 length: 14 amino acids. In germline, CDR1 is GTSNPN, CDR2 SVGIG (reference sequence). Trimming took off 4 bases at V and 2 bases at J, with 14 bases between the two ends. Written as DNA, the CDR3 is TGTGCCTGGACCCTACAGGGTGATCAAGAGACCCAGTACTTC. It is translated as CAWTLQGDQETQYF.

The chain joins TRBV14 to TRBJ1-2; no firm D call. Trimming cost V 2 bases and J 8 bases, with 12 bases left between them. The germline V gene encodes CDR1 SGHDN and CDR2 FVKESK. The CDR3 covers 13 residues. CDR3 nucleotides: TGTGCCAGCAGCCAATCTCAGAGCTACGGCTACACCTTC. This translates into CASSQSQSYGYTF. The variable domain in full, completed from reference TRBV14 and TRBJ1-2, reads EAGVTQFPSHSVIEKGQTVTLRCDPISGHDNLYWYRRVMGKEIKFLLHFVKESKQDESGMPNNRFLAERTGGTYSTLKVQPAELEDSGVYFCASSQSQSYGYTFGSGTRLTVV.

The chain carries TRBV27 and TRBJ1-1, with 9 bases identical to TRBD1. This CDR3 contains 17 residues. The germline V gene has CDR1 MNHEY and CDR2 SMNVEV (reference sequence). The trim removed 3 bases at V and 4 bases at J, leaving 12 bases unmatched. This CDR3 is CASSFGRTGVGTTEAFF. The CDR3 DNA reads as TGTGCCAGCAGTTTCGGAAGGACAGGGGTGGGGACCACTGAAGCTTTCTTT.

The chain is built from TRBV10-1 and TRBJ1-5; D not resolved. The CDR3 spans 13 residues. The V gene lost 3 bases and the J gene lost 4 bases, with 7 bases spanning the gap. The germline V gene encodes CDR1 WNHNN and CDR2 SYGVQD (reference sequence). The CDR3 here is CASSDFGNQPQHF. Written as DNA, the CDR3 is TGCGCCAGCAGTGACTTCGGGAATCAGCCCCAGCATTTT.

This chain links TRBV19 with TRBJ2-5; TRBD1 is a possible D gene (7 bases). V was trimmed by 5 bases and J by 4 bases, leaving 38 bases between them. The CDR3 contains 22 residues. CDR1 and CDR2 from the germline V gene are LNHDA and SQIVND (reference sequence). CDR3 bases: TGTGCCAGTAGTTCAGACCTAGGCGATACGAAAGTTGCGGGACAGCAGAGAGAGACCCAGTACTTC. Its translation is CASSSDLGDTKVAGQQRETQYF.